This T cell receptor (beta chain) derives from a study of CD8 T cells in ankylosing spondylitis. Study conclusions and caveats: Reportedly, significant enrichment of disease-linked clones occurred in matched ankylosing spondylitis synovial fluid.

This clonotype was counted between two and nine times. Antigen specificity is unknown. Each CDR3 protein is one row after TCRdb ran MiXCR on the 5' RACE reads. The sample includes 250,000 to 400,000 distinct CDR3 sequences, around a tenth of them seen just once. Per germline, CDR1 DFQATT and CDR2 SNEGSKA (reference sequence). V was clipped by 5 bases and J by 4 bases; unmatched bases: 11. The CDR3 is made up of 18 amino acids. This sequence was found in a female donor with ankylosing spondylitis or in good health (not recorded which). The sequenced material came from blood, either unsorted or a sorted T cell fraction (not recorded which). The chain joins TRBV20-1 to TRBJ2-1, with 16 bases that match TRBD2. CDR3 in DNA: TGCAGTGCTCCTGTCCCGGGACTAGCGGGGGGGCTTTACAATGAGCAGTTCTTC. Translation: CSAPVPGLAGGLYNEQFF.